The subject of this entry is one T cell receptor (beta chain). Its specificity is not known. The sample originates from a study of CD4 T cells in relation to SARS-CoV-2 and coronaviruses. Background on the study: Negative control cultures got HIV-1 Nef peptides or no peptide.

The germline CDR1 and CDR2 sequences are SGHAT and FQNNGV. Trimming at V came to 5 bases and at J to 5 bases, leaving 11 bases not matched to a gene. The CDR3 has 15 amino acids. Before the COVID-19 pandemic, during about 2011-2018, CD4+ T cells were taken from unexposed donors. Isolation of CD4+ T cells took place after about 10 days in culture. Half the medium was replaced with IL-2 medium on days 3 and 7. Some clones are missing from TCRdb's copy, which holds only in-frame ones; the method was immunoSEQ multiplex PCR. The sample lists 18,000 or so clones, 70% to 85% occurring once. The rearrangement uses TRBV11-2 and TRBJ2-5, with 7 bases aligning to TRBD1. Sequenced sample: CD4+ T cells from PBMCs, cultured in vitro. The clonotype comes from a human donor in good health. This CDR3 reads CASSRSEDRVETQYF. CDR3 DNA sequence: TGTGCCAGCAGCCGTTCTGAAGACAGGGTTGAGACCCAGTACTTC.